This T cell receptor beta chain was profiled in a study of T cells in narcolepsy. Produced via immunoSEQ multiplex PCR; TCRdb's table is partial and in-frame only. The sample shows fewer than 40,000 clones, about 80% of them seen only once. This CDR3 has 15 amino acids. CDR1 and CDR2 (germline): SGHTA, FQGNSA. The V end was cut by 5 bases, the J end by 6 bases, with 19 bases between. Study-level points and caveats: Blood of same and different patients, but not healthy controls, reportedly held recurring autoreactive clonotypes.

Concerning this clone itself: Antigen specificity is unknown.

The source material was CD45RA- memory CD4+ T cells from PBMCs. This receptor was obtained from a human donor with narcolepsy. The rearrangement links TRBV7-2 to TRBJ2-5; perhaps TRBD2 as D (5 bases). The DNA for the CDR3 is TGTGCCAGCAGCCACGGCCGGGATCCGGTCCAGACCCAGTACTTC. Amino acids: CASSHGRDPVQTQYF.